These 30 T cell receptor beta chains share one sample of origin, sequenced in a study of blood T cell repertoires in COVID-19 (dated by TCRdb to 2018 to 2021). Libraries were built with the immunoSEQ multiplex PCR assay. TCRdb obtained this table from immuneACCESS and retained in-frame rearrangements with V and J assigned. These tables miss some clones; where compared with another copy, unresolved V genes account for less than half of the shortfall, and the remainder is unexplained. The sample table holds roughly 66,000 clones, of which about nine tenths were seen once. The biggest ten clones account for approximately 14% of the sample. Sequencing was performed on peripheral blood. The source is a human donor with active COVID-19. The donor label of this sample is uncertain.

The J gene is TRBJ2-7, the V gene TRBV28, with a tentative D call TRBD2 (5 bases). CDR3 length: 16 amino acids. Germline CDR1 is MDHEN and CDR2 is SYDVKM. Trimming left V 3 bases short and J 2 bases short, with 17 bases between. The CDR3 region has the DNA TGTGCCAGCAGTTTCCCCGGACTCGCTAGAACCTACGAGCAGTACTTC. Amino acids: CASSFPGLARTYEQYF. The full variable domain, its missing parts supplied by reference TRBV28 and TRBJ2-7, is DVKVTQSSRYLVKRTGEKVFLECVQDMDHENMFWYRQDPGLGLRLIYFSYDVKMKEKGDIPEGYSVSREKKERFSLILESASTNQTSMYLCASSFPGLARTYEQYFGPGTRLTVT.

The chain uses TRBV3-1 (or the pseudogene TRBV3-2) and TRBJ2-7, with D maybe TRBD1 (5 bases). The CDR3 has 13 amino acids. Germline assignment: CDR1 LGHDT and CDR2 YNNKEL (reference sequence). Trimming stripped 2 bases from V and 4 bases from J, with 9 bases between. The CDR3 region has the DNA TGTGCCAGCAGCCAACAGGGCCAGTACGAGCAGTACTTC. It encodes CASSQQGQYEQYF.

This clone was counted only a few times. This chain links TRBV7-2 with TRBJ2-2, with a weak D call TRBD2 (6 bases). Germline V gene sequence: CDR1 SGHTA, CDR2 FQGNSA. The CDR3 length is 14 residues. V lost 5 bases to trimming and J lost 5 bases, with 12 bases between them. CDR3 nucleotide sequence: TGTGCCAGCAGCCCCGGACTATCTACCGGGGAGCTGTTTTTT. Protein sequence: CASSPGLSTGELFF.

The rearrangement uses TRBV4-3 and TRBJ2-7; TRBD2 is a possible D gene (6 bases). This CDR3 is built from 14 residues. Trimming took off 4 bases at V and 5 bases at J, with 15 bases between the two ends. The germline gives CDR1 LGHNA, CDR2 YSLEER. The CDR3 region is CASSPDGTGDEQYF. The CDR3 DNA sequence: TGCGCCAGCAGCCCCGACGGGACGGGGGACGAGCAGTACTTC.

A remark on this clone: Other DNA sequences within the sample encode an identical CDR3. The rearrangement joins TRBV28 to TRBJ2-3; 10 bases match TRBD2. The CDR3 runs to 14 residues. Germline loops: CDR1 MDHEN, CDR2 SYDVKM. Trimming removed 6 bases from V and 0 bases from J; junction bases left unmatched: 0. In DNA form, the CDR3 reads TGTGCCAGCAGGACTAGCGGGAGCACAGATACGCAGTATTTT. Protein product: CASRTSGSTDTQYF.

The V gene is TRBV4-3, the J gene TRBJ1-1; 7 bases fit TRBD1. V lost 1 base to trimming and J lost 0 bases; unmatched junction nucleotides: 2. The CDR3 is 15 residues long. Per germline, CDR1 LGHNA and CDR2 YSLEER. The CDR3 loop reads CASSQATGVNTEAFF. In DNA form, the CDR3 reads TGCGCCAGCAGCCAAGCTACAGGGGTGAACACTGAAGCTTTCTTT.

This clone was found once. V is TRBV24-1 and J is TRBJ2-3; D is perhaps TRBD1 (7 bases). CDR3 length equals 18 residues. V was clipped by 0 bases and J by 6 bases, with 21 bases between them. Germline V gene sequence: CDR1 KGHDR, CDR2 SFDVKD. The CDR3 loop is CATSDLRGTASTTDTQYF. The CDR3 bases are TGTGCCACCAGTGATTTGCGGGGGACAGCAAGTACAACGGATACGCAGTATTTT.

The rearrangement links TRBV11-2 to TRBJ2-7; a weak D match, TRBD2 (5 bases). Trimming took off 7 bases at V and 3 bases at J, with 19 bases between the two ends. The CDR3 totals 15 residues. The germline V gene has CDR1 SGHAT and CDR2 FQNNGV. The CDR3 protein is CASTGGELLLYEQYF. The CDR3 region has the DNA TGTGCCAGCACCGGTGGGGAGCTCCTACTCTACGAGCAGTACTTC. Based on the CDR3 plus reference TRBV11-2 and TRBJ2-7, the full variable domain is EAGVAQSPRYKIIEKRQSVAFWCNPISGHATLYWYQQILGQGPKLLIQFQNNGVVDDSQLPKDRFSAERLKGVDSTLKIQPAKLEDSAVYLCASTGGELLLYEQYFGPGTRLTVT.

CDR3 in amino acids: CASGGGDYGYTF. The CDR3 coding sequence is TGTGCCAGCGGAGGGGGCGACTATGGCTACACCTTC. This rearrangement joins TRBV28 to TRBJ1-2; TRBD1 matches 7 bases. Germline assignment: CDR1 MDHEN and CDR2 SYDVKM. This CDR3 contains 12 residues. V trimming: 8 bases; J trimming: 3 bases; junction bases outside the gene matches: 3.

The chain has TRBV6-4 and TRBJ2-5; 11 bases line up with TRBD2. This CDR3 has 15 amino acids. V lost 3 bases, J lost 2 bases, and 2 bases stayed unmatched. Germline lookup yields CDR1 MRHNA and CDR2 SNTAGT. As DNA, the CDR3 is TGTGCCAGCAGTGAAACTAGCGGGAGTCAAGAGACCCAGTACTTC. Translation gives CASSETSGSQETQYF.

This chain joins TRBV9 and TRBJ2-7; D is unclear. Germline CDR1 and CDR2: SGDLS and YYNGEE. This CDR3 region has 13 residues. With 4 bases removed from V and 2 bases from J, the gap between germline ends came to 10 bases. The CDR3 bases are TGTGCCAGCAGCCCAGGCCAGCCCTACGAGCAGTACTTC. Protein: CASSPGQPYEQYF.

The V gene is TRBV27, the J gene TRBJ1-3; no clear D gene. The germline CDR1 and CDR2 sequences are MNHEY and SMNVEV (reference sequence). V was cut by 0 bases and J by 1 base, with 19 bases left in between. The CDR3 is 19 amino acids. The CDR3 region has the DNA TGTGCCAGCAGTTTATCGAAGGGTTCGGAGGGAGAATCTGGAAACACCATATATTTT. It yields the protein CASSLSKGSEGESGNTIYF.

This clone turned up a few times. The rearrangement links TRBV28 to TRBJ2-2, with D unclear. CDR1 is MDHEN, CDR2 SYDVKM, per germline. The CDR3 runs 14 residues. Trimming pared 3 bases from V and 1 base from J, leaving 6 bases between. The DNA of the CDR3 is TGTGCCAGCAGTTTTGTTATGAACACCGGGGAGCTGTTTTTT. It is translated as CASSFVMNTGELFF.

J is TRBJ2-1 and V is TRBV6-2 or TRBV6-3, with D possibly TRBD2 on 5 matching bases. This CDR3 is 14 amino acids long. Germline CDR1 MNHEY, CDR2 SVGEGT. The V and J ends lost 6 bases and 8 bases respectively, with 17 bases between them. DNA of the CDR3: TGTGCCAGCAGCTGGACCGGGGAGTTGGATGAGCAGTTCTTC. Amino acid sequence: CASSWTGELDEQFF.

The chain is built from TRBV6-2 or TRBV6-3 and TRBJ1-2, with a possible D match to TRBD1 (6 bases). Looked up from germline, CDR1 is MNHEY and CDR2 is SVGEGT. Trimming removed 2 bases from V and 2 bases from J, with 15 bases in between. CDR3 length: 16 residues. CDR3 DNA sequence: TGTGCCAGCAGTTACCCGGGGACAACCCTAAACTATGGCTACACCTTC. This gives the protein CASSYPGTTLNYGYTF.

This clone was seen just once. The chain uses TRBV9 and TRBJ2-2; 8 bases fit TRBD2. CDR1 and CDR2 from the germline V gene are SGDLS and YYNGEE. The CDR3 totals 14 residues. V shed 2 bases and J 10 bases; nucleotides not matched to a gene: 7. Here the CDR3 reads CASSVDGRATELFF. CDR3 in DNA: TGTGCCAGCAGCGTCGACGGGAGGGCCACGGAGCTGTTTTTT. The full variable domain, completed using reference TRBV9 and TRBJ2-2, is DSGVTQTPKHLITATGQRVTLRCSPRSGDLSVYWYQQSLDQGLQFLIQYYNGEERAKGNILERFSAQQFPDLHSELNLSSLELGDSALYFCASSVDGRATELFFGEGSRLTVL.

The chain is built from TRBV7-2 and TRBJ2-7; D is possibly TRBD1 (6 bases). The V end lost 1 base, the J end lost 3 bases, and 13 bases lay between the germline ends. The CDR3 covers 15 residues. Germline values: CDR1 SGHTA, CDR2 FQGNSA. The CDR3 DNA reads TGTGCCAGCAGCTTAGTGGCAGGGGCGCTCTACGAGCAGTACTTC. The encoded protein is CASSLVAGALYEQYF.

This clone has a single count. This chain uses TRBV19 with TRBJ2-1, with 13 bases lining up with TRBD2. Looked up from germline, CDR1 is LNHDA and CDR2 is SQIVND (reference sequence). CDR3 length: 16 amino acids. V lost 3 bases and J lost 5; bases outside the gene matches: 4. The CDR3: CASSIRLAGGDNEQFF. CDR3 DNA: TGTGCCAGTAGTATTAGACTAGCGGGAGGTGACAATGAGCAGTTCTTC.

The chain is built from TRBV7-9 and TRBJ2-2; tentative D call: TRBD2 (6 bases). This CDR3 is 16 amino acids long. Deletions cut 0 bases from V and 4 bases from J, with 12 bases between. In germline, CDR1 is SEHNR, CDR2 FQNEAQ (reference sequence). The CDR3 loop is CASSLASGAGTGELFF. The CDR3 DNA sequence: TGTGCCAGCAGCTTAGCCTCGGGAGCAGGCACCGGGGAGCTGTTTTTT. The full variable domain, completed using reference TRBV7-9 and TRBJ2-2, is DTGVSQNPRHKITKRGQNVTFRCDPISEHNRLYWYRQTLGQGPEFLTYFQNEAQLEKSRLLSDRFSAERPKGSFSTLEIQRTEQGDSAMYLCASSLASGAGTGELFFGEGSRLTVL.

This chain joins TRBV7-2 and TRBJ2-3; 7 bases agree with TRBD2. The CDR3 sequence is 15 residues long. Germline loops: CDR1 SGHTA, CDR2 FQGNSA. With 4 bases clipped from V and 3 bases from J, the junction kept 7 bases outside the gene matches. CDR3 sequence (DNA): TGTGCCAGCAGCTCTGGACTAGTACGGACAGATACGCAGTATTTT. Translating it yields CASSSGLVRTDTQYF.

This clone was observed a single time. This chain uses TRBV9 with TRBJ2-1, with 9 bases identical to TRBD2. Germline V gene sequence: CDR1 SGDLS, CDR2 YYNGEE. CDR3 size: 17 residues. With 0 bases clipped from V and 2 bases from J, the junction kept 6 bases outside the gene matches. The CDR3 coding sequence is TGTGCCAGCAGCGTAGACCTCATAGCGGGAGCCTACAATGAGCAGTTCTTC. Translating gives CASSVDLIAGAYNEQFF.

This CDR3 reads CASSLARASGANVLTF. The CDR3 DNA sequence: TGCGCCAGCAGCTTGGCCCGAGCCTCTGGGGCCAACGTCCTGACTTTC. This chain uses TRBV5-1 with TRBJ2-6; no clear D. Germline loops: CDR1 SGHRS, CDR2 YFSETQ. V was trimmed by 0 bases and J by 0 bases, leaving 7 bases between them. The CDR3 has 16 residues.

V and J are TRBV5-1 and TRBJ2-3; 8 bases line up with TRBD2. V was pared by 4 bases and J by 2 bases, with 6 bases of the junction left unmatched. Germline CDR1 is SGHRS and CDR2 is YFSETQ. The CDR3 runs 15 residues. The CDR3 nucleotides are TGCGCCAGCAGCGCCCTAGCGGGTGACACAGATACGCAGTATTTT. It codes for CASSALAGDTDTQYF.

The chain couples TRBV6-5 to TRBJ1-2; D is unresolved. Germline CDR1 is MNHEY and CDR2 is SVGAGI. The germline V and J ends were trimmed by 7 bases and 2 bases, with 14 bases remaining between them. This CDR3 has 14 amino acids. The CDR3: CASKPDRGNYGYTF. CDR3 DNA sequence: TGTGCCAGCAAACCCGACCGGGGAAACTATGGCTACACCTTC.

The chain has TRBV11-2 and TRBJ1-1; D ambiguous. This CDR3 spans 15 amino acids. The V end was cut by 4 bases, the J end by 0 bases, with 12 bases between. The germline CDR1 and CDR2 sequences are SGHAT and FQNNGV. The DNA for the CDR3 is TGTGCCAGCAGCTCACGACGGGAACTGAACACTGAAGCTTTCTTT. Translating it yields CASSSRRELNTEAFF.

A single count supports this clone. The CDR3: CASNDYSNEQFF. The DNA of the CDR3 is TGTGCCAGCAACGACTATTCCAATGAGCAGTTCTTC. The chain carries TRBV2 and TRBJ2-1; D perhaps matches TRBD2 (5 bases). Looked up from germline, CDR1 is SNHLY and CDR2 is FYNNEI. This CDR3 spans 12 amino acids. Trimming removed 7 bases from V and 6 bases from J, with 10 bases in between.

The chain couples TRBV11-3 to TRBJ2-2; 7 bases align to TRBD1. The CDR3 extends over 14 amino acids. V lost 6 bases to trimming and J lost 6 bases; unmatched junction nucleotides: 7. Germline lookup yields CDR1 SGHNT and CDR2 YENEEA. The chain's CDR3 is CASRPDRESGELFF. The DNA of the CDR3 is TGTGCCAGCAGACCCGACAGGGAATCCGGGGAGCTGTTTTTT.

V usage is TRBV6-2 or TRBV6-3 and J usage is TRBJ1-5; D remains unclear. This CDR3 has 15 amino acids. The V end was cut by 6 bases, the J end by 0 bases, with 12 bases between. Germline loops: CDR1 MNHEY, CDR2 SVGEGT. The CDR3 loop reads CASSPSFGSNQPQHF. The CDR3 nucleotides are TGTGCCAGCAGCCCCAGTTTTGGTAGCAATCAGCCCCAGCATTTT.

CDR3 DNA sequence: TGTGCCAGCACCCCCGGGCAGGGTCCCTATGGCTACACCTTC. Translation gives CASTPGQGPYGYTF. The chain couples TRBV28 to TRBJ1-2, with D possibly TRBD1 on 5 matching bases. V shed 7 bases and J shed 4 bases, with 16 bases lying between them. The CDR3 spans 14 residues. Germline lookup yields CDR1 MDHEN and CDR2 SYDVKM.

The chain uses TRBV27 and TRBJ1-6, with a tentative D call TRBD1 (5 bases). This CDR3 has 17 residues. The germline V gene encodes CDR1 MNHEY and CDR2 SMNVEV (reference sequence). The V end lost 4 bases, the J end lost 0 bases, and 13 bases lay between the germline ends. The DNA for the CDR3 is TGTGCCAGCAGTTCGGGGGATTGGGGCTCCTATAATTCACCCCTCCACTTT. Translation: CASSSGDWGSYNSPLHF.